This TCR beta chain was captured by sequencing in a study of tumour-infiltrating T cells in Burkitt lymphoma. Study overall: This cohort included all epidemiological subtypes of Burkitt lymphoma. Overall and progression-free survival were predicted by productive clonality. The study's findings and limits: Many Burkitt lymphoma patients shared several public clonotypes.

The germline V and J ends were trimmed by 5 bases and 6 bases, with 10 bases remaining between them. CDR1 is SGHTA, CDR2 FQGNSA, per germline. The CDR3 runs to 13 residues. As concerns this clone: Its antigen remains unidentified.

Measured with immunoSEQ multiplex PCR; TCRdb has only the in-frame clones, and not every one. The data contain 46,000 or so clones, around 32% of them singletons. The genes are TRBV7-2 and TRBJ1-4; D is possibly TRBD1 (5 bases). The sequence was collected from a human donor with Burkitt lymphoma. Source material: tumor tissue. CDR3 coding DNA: TGTGCCAGCAGCCTCGGGGGGGATGAAAAACTGTTTTTT. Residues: CASSLGGDEKLFF. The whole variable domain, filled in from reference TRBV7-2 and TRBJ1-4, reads GAGVSQSPSNKVTEKGKDVELRCDPISGHTALYWYRQSLGQGLEFLIYFQGNSAPDKSGLPSDRFSAERTGGSVSTLTIQRTQQEDSAVYLCASSLGGDEKLFFGSGTQLSVL.